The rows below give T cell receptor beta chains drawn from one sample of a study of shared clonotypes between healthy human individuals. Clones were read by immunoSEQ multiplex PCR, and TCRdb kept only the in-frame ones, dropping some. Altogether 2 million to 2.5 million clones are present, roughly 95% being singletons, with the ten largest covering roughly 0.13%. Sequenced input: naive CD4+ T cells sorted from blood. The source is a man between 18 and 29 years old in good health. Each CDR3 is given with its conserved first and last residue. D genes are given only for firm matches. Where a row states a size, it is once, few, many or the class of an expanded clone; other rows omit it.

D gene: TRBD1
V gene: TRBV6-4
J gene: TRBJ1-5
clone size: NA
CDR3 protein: CATAGQVRRSNQPQHF
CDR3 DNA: TGTGCCACCGCGGGACAGGTTAGGCGCAGCAATCAGCCCCAGCATTTT

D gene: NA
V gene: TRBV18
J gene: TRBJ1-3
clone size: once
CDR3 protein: CASSPVDTSGNTIYF
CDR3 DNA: TGTGCCAGCTCACCAGTGGATACTTCTGGAAACACCATATATTTT

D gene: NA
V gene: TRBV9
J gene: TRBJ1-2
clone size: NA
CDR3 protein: CASSVMGYGYTF
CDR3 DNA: TGTGCCAGCAGCGTAATGGGCTATGGCTACACCTTC

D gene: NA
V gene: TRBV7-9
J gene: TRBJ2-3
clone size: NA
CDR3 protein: CASSPRASSTDTQYF
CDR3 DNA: TGTGCCAGCAGCCCCAGGGCCTCTAGCACAGATACGCAGTATTTT

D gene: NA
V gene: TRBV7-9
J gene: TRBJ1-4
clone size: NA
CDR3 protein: CASSWREGEKLFF
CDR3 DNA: TGTGCCAGCAGCTGGAGGGAGGGGGAAAAACTGTTTTTT

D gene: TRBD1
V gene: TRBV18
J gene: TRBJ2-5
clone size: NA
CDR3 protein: CASSPRQGAVYQETQYF
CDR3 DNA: TGTGCCAGCTCACCCCGACAGGGTGCCGTGTACCAAGAGACCCAGTACTTC

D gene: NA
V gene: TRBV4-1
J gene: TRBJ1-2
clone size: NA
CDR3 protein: CASSHPGQSLEGYTF
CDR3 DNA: TGCGCCAGCAGCCACCCGGGACAAAGTTTGGAGGGCTACACCTTC

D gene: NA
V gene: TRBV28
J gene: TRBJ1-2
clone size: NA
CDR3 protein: CASSMRPPNYGYTF
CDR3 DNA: TGTGCCAGCAGCATGCGACCGCCTAACTATGGCTACACCTTC

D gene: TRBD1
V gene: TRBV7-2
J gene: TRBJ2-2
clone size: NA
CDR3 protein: CASSLGDRNTGELFF
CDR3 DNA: TGTGCCAGCAGCTTGGGGGACAGAAACACCGGGGAGCTGTTTTTT

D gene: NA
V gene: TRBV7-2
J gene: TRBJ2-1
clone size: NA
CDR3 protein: CASSPVTTYNEQFF
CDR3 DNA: TGTGCCAGCAGCCCCGTGACTACCTACAATGAGCAGTTCTTC

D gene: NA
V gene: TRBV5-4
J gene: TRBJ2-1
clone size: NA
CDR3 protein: CASSRVGDNEQFF
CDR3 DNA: TGTGCCAGCTCACGGGTAGGAGACAATGAGCAGTTCTTC

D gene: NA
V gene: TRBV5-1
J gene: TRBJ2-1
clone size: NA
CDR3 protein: CASSSTVKPGEQFF
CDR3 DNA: TGCGCCAGCAGCTCTACGGTTAAGCCGGGTGAGCAGTTCTTC

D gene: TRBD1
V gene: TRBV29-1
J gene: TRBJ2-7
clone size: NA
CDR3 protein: CSVAGTGSYEQYF
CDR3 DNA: TGCAGCGTTGCCGGGACAGGCTCCTACGAGCAGTACTTC

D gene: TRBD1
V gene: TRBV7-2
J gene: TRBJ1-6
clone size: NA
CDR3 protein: CASSLTGTVASPLHF
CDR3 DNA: TGTGCCAGCAGCTTAACCGGGACAGTGGCTTCACCCCTCCACTTT

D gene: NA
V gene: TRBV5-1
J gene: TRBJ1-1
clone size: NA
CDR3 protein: CASSLEGRTNTEAFF
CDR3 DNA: TGCGCCAGCAGCTTGGAGGGCAGAACGAACACTGAAGCTTTCTTT

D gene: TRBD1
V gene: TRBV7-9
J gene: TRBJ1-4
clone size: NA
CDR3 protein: CASTGGLTNEKLFF
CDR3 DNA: TGTGCCAGCACAGGGGGCCTAACTAATGAAAAACTGTTTTTT

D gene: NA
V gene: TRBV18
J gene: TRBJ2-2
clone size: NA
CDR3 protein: CASSPIGGVTGELFF
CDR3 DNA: TGTGCCAGCTCACCCATCGGGGGTGTCACCGGGGAGCTGTTTTTT

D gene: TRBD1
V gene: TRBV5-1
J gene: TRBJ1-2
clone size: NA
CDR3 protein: CASSTGQGAAEGYTF
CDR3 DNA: TGCGCCAGCAGCACCGGACAGGGGGCAGCTGAGGGCTACACCTTC

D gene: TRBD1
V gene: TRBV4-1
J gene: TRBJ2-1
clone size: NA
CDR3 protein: CASSPFRESGQGASEQFF
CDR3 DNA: TGCGCCAGCAGCCCTTTTAGGGAGTCGGGACAGGGGGCAAGTGAGCAGTTCTTC

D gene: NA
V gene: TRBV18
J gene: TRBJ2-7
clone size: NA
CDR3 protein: CASSPPSLLGEQYF
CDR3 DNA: TGTGCCAGCTCACCACCGAGCCTCCTTGGCGAGCAGTACTTC

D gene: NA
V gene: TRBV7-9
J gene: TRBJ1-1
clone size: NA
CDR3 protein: CASSLERPNTEAFF
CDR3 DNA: TGTGCCAGCAGCTTAGAAAGGCCGAACACTGAAGCTTTCTTT

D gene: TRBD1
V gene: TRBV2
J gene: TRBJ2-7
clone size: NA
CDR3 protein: CAIARDSPYEQYF
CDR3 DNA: TGTGCCATCGCCCGGGACAGTCCCTACGAGCAGTACTTC

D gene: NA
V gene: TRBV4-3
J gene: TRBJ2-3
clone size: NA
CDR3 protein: CASSQGLTTDTQYF
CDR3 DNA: TGCGCCAGCAGCCAGGGACTCACCACAGATACGCAGTATTTT

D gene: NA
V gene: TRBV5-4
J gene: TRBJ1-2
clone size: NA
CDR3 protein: CASSFQDSGYTF
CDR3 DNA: TGTGCCAGCAGCTTCCAGGACAGCGGCTACACCTTC

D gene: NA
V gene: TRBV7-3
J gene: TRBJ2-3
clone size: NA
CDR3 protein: CASSLGGERTDTQYF
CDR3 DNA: TGTGCCAGCAGCTTAGGGGGCGAACGCACAGATACGCAGTATTTT

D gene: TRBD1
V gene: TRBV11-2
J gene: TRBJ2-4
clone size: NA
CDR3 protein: CASSLDRGSTKNIQYF
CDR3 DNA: TGTGCCAGCAGCCTAGACAGGGGGAGTACCAAAAACATTCAGTACTTC

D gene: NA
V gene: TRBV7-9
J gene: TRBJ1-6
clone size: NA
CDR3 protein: CASSHGDYNSPLHF
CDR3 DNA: TGTGCCAGCAGCCATGGGGATTATAATTCACCCCTCCACTTT

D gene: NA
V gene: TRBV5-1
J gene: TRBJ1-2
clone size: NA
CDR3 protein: CASSLEGTPDYGYTF
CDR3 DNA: TGCGCCAGCAGCTTGGAGGGTACGCCCGACTATGGCTACACCTTC

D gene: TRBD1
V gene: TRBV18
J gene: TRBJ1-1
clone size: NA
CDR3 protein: CASSQGQGNTEAFF
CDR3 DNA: TGTGCCAGCTCACAGGGACAGGGGAACACTGAAGCTTTCTTT

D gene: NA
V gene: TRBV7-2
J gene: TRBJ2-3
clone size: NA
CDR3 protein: CASSLVSSSSTDTQYF
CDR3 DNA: TGTGCCAGCAGCTTAGTTTCTTCTAGCTCCACAGATACGCAGTATTTT

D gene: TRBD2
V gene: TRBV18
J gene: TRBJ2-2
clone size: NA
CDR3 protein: CASSPTSGLDTGELFF
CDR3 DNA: TGTGCCAGCTCACCGACTAGCGGGCTTGACACCGGGGAGCTGTTTTTT

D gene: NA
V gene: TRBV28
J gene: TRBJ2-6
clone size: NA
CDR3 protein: CASGSRSGANVLTF
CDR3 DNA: TGTGCCAGCGGTTCCCGCTCTGGGGCCAACGTCCTGACTTTC

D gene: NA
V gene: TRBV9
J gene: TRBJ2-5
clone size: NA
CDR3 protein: CASSYREGEETQYF
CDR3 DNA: TGTGCCAGCAGCTACAGGGAGGGAGAAGAGACCCAGTACTTC

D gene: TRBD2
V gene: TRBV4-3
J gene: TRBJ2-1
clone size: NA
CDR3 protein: CASSQDATSGSYNEQFF
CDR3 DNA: TGCGCCAGCAGCCAAGACGCGACTAGCGGATCCTACAATGAGCAGTTCTTC

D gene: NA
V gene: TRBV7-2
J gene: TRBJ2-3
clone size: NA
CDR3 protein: CASSIGRGTDTQYF
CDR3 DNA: TGTGCCAGCAGCATTGGTAGGGGCACAGATACGCAGTATTTT

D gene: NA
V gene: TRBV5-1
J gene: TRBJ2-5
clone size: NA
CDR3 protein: CATTPGAGQETQYF
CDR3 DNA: TGCGCCACCACCCCTGGGGCAGGCCAAGAGACCCAGTACTTC

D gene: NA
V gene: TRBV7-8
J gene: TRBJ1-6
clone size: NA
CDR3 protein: CASSRPQSGNLNSYNSPLHF
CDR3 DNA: TGTGCCAGCAGCCGACCCCAATCAGGGAATCTAAACTCCTATAATTCACCCCTCCACTTT

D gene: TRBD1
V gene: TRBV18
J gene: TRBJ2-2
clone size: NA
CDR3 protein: CASSPGQGAKANTGELFF
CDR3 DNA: TGTGCCAGCTCACCGGGACAGGGGGCTAAAGCGAACACCGGGGAGCTGTTTTTT

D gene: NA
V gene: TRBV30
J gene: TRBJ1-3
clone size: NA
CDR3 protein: CAWSVRSSGNTIYF
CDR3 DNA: TGTGCCTGGAGTGTACGCAGCTCTGGAAACACCATATATTTT

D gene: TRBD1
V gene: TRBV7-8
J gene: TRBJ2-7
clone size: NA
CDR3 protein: CASSLVTGFRTGGSEQYF
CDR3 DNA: TGTGCCAGCAGCTTAGTCACTGGTTTCAGGACAGGGGGTTCCGAGCAGTACTTC

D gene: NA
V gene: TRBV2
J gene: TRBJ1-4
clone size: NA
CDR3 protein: CASSGLGEKLFF
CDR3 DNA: TGTGCCAGCAGTGGCCTTGGGGAAAAACTGTTTTTT

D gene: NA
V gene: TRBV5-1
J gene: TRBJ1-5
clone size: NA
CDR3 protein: CASREAGNQPQHF
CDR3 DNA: TGCGCCAGCAGGGAGGCAGGCAATCAGCCCCAGCATTTT

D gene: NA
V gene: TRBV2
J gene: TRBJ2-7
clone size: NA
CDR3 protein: CASILTGTHEQYF
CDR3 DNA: TGTGCCAGCATTCTGACCGGGACCCACGAGCAGTACTTC

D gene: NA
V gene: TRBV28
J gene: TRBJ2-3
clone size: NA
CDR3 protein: CASSTGTLTDTQYF
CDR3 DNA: TGTGCCAGCAGTACCGGGACACTGACAGATACGCAGTATTTT

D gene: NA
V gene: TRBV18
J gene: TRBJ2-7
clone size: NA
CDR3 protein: CASSAGTQTYEQYF
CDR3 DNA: TGTGCCAGCTCGGCCGGGACCCAGACCTACGAGCAGTACTTC

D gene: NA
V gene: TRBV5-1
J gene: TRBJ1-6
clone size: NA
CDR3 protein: CASSLADSYNSPLHF
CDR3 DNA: TGCGCCAGCAGCCTCGCTGATTCCTATAATTCACCCCTCCACTTT

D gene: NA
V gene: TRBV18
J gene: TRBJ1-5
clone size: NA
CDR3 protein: CASSPGLGNQPQHF
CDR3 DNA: TGTGCCAGCTCACCGGGACTCGGCAATCAGCCCCAGCATTTT

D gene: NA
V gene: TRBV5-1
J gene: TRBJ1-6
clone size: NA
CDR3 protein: CASSLEGKGNSPLHF
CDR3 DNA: TGCGCCAGCAGCTTGGAAGGGAAGGGGAATTCACCCCTCCACTTT

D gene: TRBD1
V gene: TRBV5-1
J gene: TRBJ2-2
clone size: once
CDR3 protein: CASSGGQGYTGELFF
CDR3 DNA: TGCGCCAGCAGCGGCGGACAGGGATACACCGGGGAGCTGTTTTTT

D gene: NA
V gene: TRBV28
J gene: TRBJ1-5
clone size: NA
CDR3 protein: CASRPSWGVGQPQHF
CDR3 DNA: TGTGCCAGCAGACCTAGTTGGGGGGTCGGGCAGCCCCAGCATTTT

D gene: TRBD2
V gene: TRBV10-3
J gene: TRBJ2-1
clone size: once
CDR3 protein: CAIRIGTSGYNEQFF
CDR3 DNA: TGTGCCATCCGTATCGGGACTAGCGGCTACAATGAGCAGTTCTTC

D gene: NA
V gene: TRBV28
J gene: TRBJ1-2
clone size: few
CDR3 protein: CASSLRGSGYTF
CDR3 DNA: TGTGCCAGCAGTTTACGGGGTTCTGGCTACACCTTC

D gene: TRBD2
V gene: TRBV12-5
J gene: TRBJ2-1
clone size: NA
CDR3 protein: CASGRGERSSYNEQFF
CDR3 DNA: TGTGCTAGTGGCCGGGGGGAGCGGAGCTCCTACAATGAGCAGTTCTTC

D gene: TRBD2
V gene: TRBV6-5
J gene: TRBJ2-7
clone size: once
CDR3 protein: CASSYSRLAGGYEQYF
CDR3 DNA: TGTGCCAGCAGTTACTCCAGACTAGCGGGGGGGTACGAGCAGTACTTC

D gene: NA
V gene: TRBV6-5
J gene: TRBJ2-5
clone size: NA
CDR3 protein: CASSYDGAKVETQYF
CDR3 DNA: TGTGCCAGCAGTTACGACGGGGCAAAGGTAGAGACCCAGTACTTC